What follows is one T cell receptor (beta chain) and its context. Its antigen is still unknown. These data belong to a study of T cell responses to AZD1222 COVID-19 vaccine. Overall study findings and caveats: The reported proportion of spike-specific TCRs targeting unmutated variant regions was nearly half.

Profiled with immunoSEQ multiplex PCR; TCRdb holds only in-frame clones, not every one. Here the sample spans 160,000 or so clones, over 70% being singletons. This sequence originates from an adult who received the AZD1222 COVID-19 vaccine. Sequencing was performed on peripheral blood, taken 28 days after the second AZD1222 dose.

CDR3 region: CASSLQGAGGNTIYF. CDR3 bases: TGTGCCAGCAGCTTACAGGGGGCCGGGGGAAACACCATATATTTT. The chain has TRBV11-2 and TRBJ1-3, with 8 nucleotides matching TRBD1. The CDR3 has 15 residues. Germline CDR1 reads SGHAT; CDR2 reads FQNNGV. Trimming cost V 2 bases and J 4 bases; bases outside gene matches: 4.